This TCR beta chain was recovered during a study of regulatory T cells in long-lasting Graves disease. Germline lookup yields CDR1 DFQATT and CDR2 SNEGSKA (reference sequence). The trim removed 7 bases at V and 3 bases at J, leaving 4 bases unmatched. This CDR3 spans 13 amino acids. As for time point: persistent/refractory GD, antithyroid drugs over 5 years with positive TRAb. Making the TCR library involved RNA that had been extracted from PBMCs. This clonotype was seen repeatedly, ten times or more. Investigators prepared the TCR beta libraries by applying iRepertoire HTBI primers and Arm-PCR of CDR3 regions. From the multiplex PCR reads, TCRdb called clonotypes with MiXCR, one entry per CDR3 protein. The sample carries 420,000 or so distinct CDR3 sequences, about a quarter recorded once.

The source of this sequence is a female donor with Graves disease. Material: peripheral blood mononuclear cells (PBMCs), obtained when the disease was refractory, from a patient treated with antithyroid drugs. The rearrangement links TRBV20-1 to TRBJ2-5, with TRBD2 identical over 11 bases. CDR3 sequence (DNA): TGCAGTGGCGGGACTAGCGGAGAAGAGACCCAGTACTTC. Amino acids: CSGGTSGEETQYF.